This entry lists 2 T cell receptor beta chains sequenced from one sample in a study of blood T cell repertoires in COVID-19. Clones were read by immunoSEQ multiplex PCR, and TCRdb kept only the in-frame ones, dropping some. The repertoire holds hundreds of thousands of clones, with around nine tenths as singletons. The sample taken for sequencing was PBMCs or T cells enriched from blood (not recorded which). The receptors were sampled from a woman aged 55-69 years in a cohort exposed to, infected with or recovered from COVID-19 (not recorded which).

The CDR3 is CASSLGDRGVQETQYF. In DNA form, the CDR3 reads TGTGCCAGCAGCTTAGGAGACAGGGGAGTCCAAGAGACCCAGTACTTC. V is TRBV11-3 and J is TRBJ2-5; 8 bases align to TRBD1. The trim removed 1 base at V and 1 base at J, leaving 5 bases unmatched. This CDR3 has 16 amino acids. In germline, CDR1 is SGHNT, CDR2 YENEEA.

This sequence joins TRBV30 and TRBJ2-7; possibly TRBD2 for D (5 bases). Trimming stripped 3 bases from V and 2 bases from J, with 17 bases between. There are 15 residues in the CDR3. The V gene's germline CDR1 is GTSNPN and CDR2 SVGIG (reference sequence). In nucleotides, the CDR3 is TGTGCCTGGAGGAGGTCCGGGGTTAAGCCCTACGAGCAGTACTTC. Protein sequence: CAWRRSGVKPYEQYF.